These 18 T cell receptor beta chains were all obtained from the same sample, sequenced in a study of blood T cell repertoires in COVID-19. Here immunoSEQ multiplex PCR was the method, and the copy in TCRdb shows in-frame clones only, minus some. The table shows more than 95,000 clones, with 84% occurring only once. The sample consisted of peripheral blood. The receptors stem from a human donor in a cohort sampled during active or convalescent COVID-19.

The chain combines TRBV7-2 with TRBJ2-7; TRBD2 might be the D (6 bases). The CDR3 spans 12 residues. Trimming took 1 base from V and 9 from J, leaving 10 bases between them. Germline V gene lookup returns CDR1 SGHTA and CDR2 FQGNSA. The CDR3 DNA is TGTGCCAGCAGCTTAGAAAGCGGGCGGCAGTACTTC. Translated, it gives CASSLESGRQYF.

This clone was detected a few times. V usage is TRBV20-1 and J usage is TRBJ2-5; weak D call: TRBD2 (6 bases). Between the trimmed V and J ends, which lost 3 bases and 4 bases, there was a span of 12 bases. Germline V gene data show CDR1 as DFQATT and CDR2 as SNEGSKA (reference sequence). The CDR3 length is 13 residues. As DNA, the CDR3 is TGCAGTGCTAGTGTGACTAGAGGAGAGACCCAGTACTTC. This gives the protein CSASVTRGETQYF.

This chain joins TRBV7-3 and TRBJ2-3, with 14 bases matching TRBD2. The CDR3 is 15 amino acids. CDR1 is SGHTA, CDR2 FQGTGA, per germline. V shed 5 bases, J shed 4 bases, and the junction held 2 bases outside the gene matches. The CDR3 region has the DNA TGTGCCAGCAGCCCGGGACTAGCGGGGGCAGATACGCAGTATTTT. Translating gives CASSPGLAGADTQYF.

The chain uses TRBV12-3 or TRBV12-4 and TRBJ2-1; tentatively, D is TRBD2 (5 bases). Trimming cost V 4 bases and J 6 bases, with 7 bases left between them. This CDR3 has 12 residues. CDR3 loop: CASSYRGNEQFF. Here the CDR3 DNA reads TGTGCCAGCAGTTATCGGGGCAATGAGCAGTTCTTC.

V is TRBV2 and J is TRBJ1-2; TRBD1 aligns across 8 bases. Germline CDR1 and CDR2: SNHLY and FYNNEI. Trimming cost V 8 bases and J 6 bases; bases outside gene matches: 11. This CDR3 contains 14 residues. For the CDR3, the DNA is TGTGCCAGCGAAAGCCAGGGGGCGATAGATGGCTACACCTTC. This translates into CASESQGAIDGYTF.

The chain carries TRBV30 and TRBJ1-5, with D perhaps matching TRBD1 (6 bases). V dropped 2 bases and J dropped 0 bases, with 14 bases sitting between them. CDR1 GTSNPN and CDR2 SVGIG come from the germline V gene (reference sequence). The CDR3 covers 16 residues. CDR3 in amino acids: CAWSPKTGYSNQPQHF. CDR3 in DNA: TGTGCCTGGAGTCCCAAGACAGGCTATAGCAATCAGCCCCAGCATTTT.

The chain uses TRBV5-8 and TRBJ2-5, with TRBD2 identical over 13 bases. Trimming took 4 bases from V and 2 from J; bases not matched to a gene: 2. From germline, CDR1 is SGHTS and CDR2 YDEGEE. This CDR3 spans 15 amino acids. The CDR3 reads CASSPGLAGQETQYF. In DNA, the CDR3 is TGTGCCAGCAGCCCGGGACTAGCGGGGCAAGAGACCCAGTACTTC. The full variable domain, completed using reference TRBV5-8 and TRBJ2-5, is EAGVTQSPTHLIKTRGQQATLRCSPISGHTSVYWYQQALGLGLQFLLWYDEGEERNRGNFPPRFSGRQFPNYSSELNVNALELEDSALYLCASSPGLAGQETQYFGPGTRLLVL.

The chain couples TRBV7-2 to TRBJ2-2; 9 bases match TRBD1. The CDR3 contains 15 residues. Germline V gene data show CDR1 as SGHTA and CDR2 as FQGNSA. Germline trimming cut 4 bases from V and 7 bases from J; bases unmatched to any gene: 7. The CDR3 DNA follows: TGTGCCAGCAGCTATGGACAGGGGCAAATCGGGGAGCTGTTTTTT. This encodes CASSYGQGQIGELFF.

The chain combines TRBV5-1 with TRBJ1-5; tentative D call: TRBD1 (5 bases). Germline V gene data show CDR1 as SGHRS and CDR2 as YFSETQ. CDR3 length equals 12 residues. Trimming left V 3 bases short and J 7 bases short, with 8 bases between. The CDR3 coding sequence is TGCGCCAGCAGCTGCAGGGTCCAGCCCCAGCATTTT. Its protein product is CASSCRVQPQHF.

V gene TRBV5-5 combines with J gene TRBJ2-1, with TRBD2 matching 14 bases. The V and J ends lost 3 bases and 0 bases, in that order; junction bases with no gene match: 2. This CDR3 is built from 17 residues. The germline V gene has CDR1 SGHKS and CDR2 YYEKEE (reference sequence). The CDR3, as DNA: TGTGCCAGCAGCTCGGGACTAGCGGGGGCCTCCTACAATGAGCAGTTCTTC. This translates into CASSSGLAGASYNEQFF. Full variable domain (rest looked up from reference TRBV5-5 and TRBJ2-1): DAGVTQSPTHLIKTRGQQVTLRCSPISGHKSVSWYQQVLGQGPQFIFQYYEKEERGRGNFPDRFSARQFPNYSSELNVNALLLGDSALYLCASSSGLAGASYNEQFFGPGTRLTVL.

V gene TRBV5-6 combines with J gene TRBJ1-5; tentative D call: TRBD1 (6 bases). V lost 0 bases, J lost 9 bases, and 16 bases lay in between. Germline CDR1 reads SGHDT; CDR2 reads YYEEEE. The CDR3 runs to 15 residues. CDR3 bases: TGTGCCAGCAGCTTGGCAGGGGTCGATCGGTGGCCCCAGCATTTT. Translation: CASSLAGVDRWPQHF.

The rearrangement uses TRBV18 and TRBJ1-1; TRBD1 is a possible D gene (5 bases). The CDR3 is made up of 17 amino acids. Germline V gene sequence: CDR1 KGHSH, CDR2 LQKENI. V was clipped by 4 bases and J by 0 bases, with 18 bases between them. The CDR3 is CASSRAGTWGVNTEAFF. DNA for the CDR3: TGTGCCAGCTCACGAGCCGGGACCTGGGGGGTGAACACTGAAGCTTTCTTT.

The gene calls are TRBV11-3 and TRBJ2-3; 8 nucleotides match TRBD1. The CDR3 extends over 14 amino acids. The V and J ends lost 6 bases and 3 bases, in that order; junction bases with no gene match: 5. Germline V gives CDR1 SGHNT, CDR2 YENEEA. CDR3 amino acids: CASRSGTGTDTQYF. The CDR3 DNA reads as TGTGCCAGCAGATCCGGGACAGGTACAGATACGCAGTATTTT. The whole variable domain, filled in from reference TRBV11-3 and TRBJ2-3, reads EAGVVQSPRYKIIEKKQPVAFWCNPISGHNTLYWYLQNLGQGPELLIRYENEEAVDDSQLPKDRFSAERLKGVDSTLKIQPAELGDSAVYLCASRSGTGTDTQYFGPGTRLTVL.

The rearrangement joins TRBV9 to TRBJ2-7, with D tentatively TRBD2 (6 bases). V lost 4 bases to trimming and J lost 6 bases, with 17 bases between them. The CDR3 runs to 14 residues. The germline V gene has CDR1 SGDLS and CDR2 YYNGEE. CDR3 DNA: TGTGCCAGCAGCCCCGGTGCGGGGTTGGGCGAGCAGTACTTC. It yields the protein CASSPGAGLGEQYF.

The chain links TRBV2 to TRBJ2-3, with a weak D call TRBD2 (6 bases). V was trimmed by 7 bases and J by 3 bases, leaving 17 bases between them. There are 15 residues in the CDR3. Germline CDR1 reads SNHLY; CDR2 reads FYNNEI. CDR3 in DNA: TGTGCCAGCAACCCTAGCGCACTAGAAACAGATACGCAGTATTTT. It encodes CASNPSALETDTQYF.

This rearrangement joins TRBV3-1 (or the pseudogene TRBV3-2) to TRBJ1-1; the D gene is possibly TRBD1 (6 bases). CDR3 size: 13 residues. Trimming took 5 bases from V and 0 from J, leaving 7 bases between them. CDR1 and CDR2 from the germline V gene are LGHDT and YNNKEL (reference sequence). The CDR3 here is CASSDRLNTEAFF. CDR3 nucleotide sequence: TGTGCCAGCAGCGACAGGTTGAACACTGAAGCTTTCTTT.

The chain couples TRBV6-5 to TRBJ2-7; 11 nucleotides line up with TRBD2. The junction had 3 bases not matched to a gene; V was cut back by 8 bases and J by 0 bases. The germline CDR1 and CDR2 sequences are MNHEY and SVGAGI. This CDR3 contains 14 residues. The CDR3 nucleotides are TGTGCCAGCGATAGCGGGGGGGCCTCCTACGAGCAGTACTTC. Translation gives CASDSGGASYEQYF.

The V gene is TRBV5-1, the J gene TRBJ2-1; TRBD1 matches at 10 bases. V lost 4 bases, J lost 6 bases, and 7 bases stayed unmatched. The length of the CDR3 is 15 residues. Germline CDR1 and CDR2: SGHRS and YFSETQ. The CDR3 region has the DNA TGCGCCAGCAGCACGGGACAGGGGATCCCCAATGAGCAGTTCTTC. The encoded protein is CASSTGQGIPNEQFF.